This T cell receptor (beta chain) appears in the sequencing data of a study of radiotherapy plus CTLA-4 blockade in lung cancer. Study-level results: Interferon-beta, together with early blood T cell clone dynamics, reportedly best predicted response. Clones derived from tumor TCRs expanded in blood after radiotherapy plus ipilimumab.

Germline V lookup: CDR1 MDHEN, CDR2 SYDVKM. The CDR3 has 14 residues. Trimming stripped 5 bases from V and 5 bases from J, with 13 bases between. The table came from immunoSEQ multiplex PCR; TCRdb's copy has only in-frame clones and leaves some out. The profile shows 85,000 to 90,000 clones, around 90% of them singletons. CTLA-4 blockade using ipilimumab, together with focal radiation, was received by patients with chemo-refractory metastatic non-small-cell lung cancer. As regards this clone: Its antigen is not identified.

The chain recombines TRBV28 with TRBJ1-5; D ambiguous. This receptor was taken from a human donor with non-small cell lung cancer that progressed on radiotherapy plus ipilimumab. The input for sequencing was peripheral blood, taken from a patient treated with radiotherapy plus ipilimumab. For the CDR3, the DNA is TGTGCCAGCAGTCCCGGCAGGAGCTATCAGCCCCAGCATTTT. Protein: CASSPGRSYQPQHF. The full variable domain, completed using reference TRBV28 and TRBJ1-5, is DVKVTQSSRYLVKRTGEKVFLECVQDMDHENMFWYRQDPGLGLRLIYFSYDVKMKEKGDIPEGYSVSREKKERFSLILESASTNQTSMYLCASSPGRSYQPQHFGDGTRLSIL.